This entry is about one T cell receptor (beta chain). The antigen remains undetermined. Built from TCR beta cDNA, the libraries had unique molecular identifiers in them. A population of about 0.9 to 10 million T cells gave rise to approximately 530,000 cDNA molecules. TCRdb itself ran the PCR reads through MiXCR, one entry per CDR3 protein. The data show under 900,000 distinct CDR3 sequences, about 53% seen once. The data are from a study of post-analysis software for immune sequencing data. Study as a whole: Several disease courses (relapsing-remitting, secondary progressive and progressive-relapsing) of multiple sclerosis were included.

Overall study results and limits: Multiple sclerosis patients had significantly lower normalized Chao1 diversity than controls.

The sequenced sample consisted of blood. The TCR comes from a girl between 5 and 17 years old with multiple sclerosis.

In DNA form, the CDR3 reads TGCAGTGTCCCCGGGGCGGCTAGCGGGGTAAGCTCCTACAATGAGCAGTTCTTC. It encodes CSVPGAASGVSSYNEQFF. V is TRBV20-1 and J is TRBJ2-1; 9 bases fit TRBD2. Trimming removed 7 bases from V and 0 bases from J; junction bases left unmatched: 16. Germline V lookup: CDR1 DFQATT, CDR2 SNEGSKA (reference sequence). The CDR3 is made up of 18 amino acids.